This is a list of T cell receptor beta chains from one sample in a study of tumor-infiltrating lymphocytes in primary liver carcinoma. TCRdb itself ran the multiplex PCR reads through MiXCR, one entry per CDR3 protein. The table has some 200,000 distinct CDR3 sequences, about 61% seen once. The sample comprised peripheral blood. These receptors all come from an older woman with primary liver carcinoma and hepatitis B virus infection. CDR3s include the opening cysteine and the closing phenylalanine or tryptophan.

>TRBJ2-3|TRBV11-1
CASNFNEDMQYF
>TRBJ2-7|TRBV4-2
CGSRQALYQTASEQYF
>TRBJ2-6|TRBV6-5
CASSYSQFTGTGGAGANVLTF
>TRBJ1-6|TRBV9
CASSVDRVSYNSPLHF
>TRBJ1-1|TRBV6-5
CVNSYLGGGTEAFF
>TRBJ2-7|TRBV11-1
CASSWGQGGSYKQYF
>TRBJ2-5|TRBV28
CASSRVGTGGRF
>TRBJ1-4|TRBV30
CAWSPNLGANEKLFF
>TRBJ1-1|TRBV6-1
CASSALVQKNTEAFF
>TRBJ2-1|TRBV6-4
CASSDTTYNEQFF
>TRBJ1-5|TRBV11-2
CASSLGVRDGQPKHF
>TRBJ2-1|TRBV7-8
CASSYGEAGARLEQFF
>TRBJ2-5|TRBV20-1
CSARASWAAQETQYF
>TRBJ2-1|TRBV25-1
CASRSRRESSEQFF
>TRBJ2-5|TRBV4-1
CASSQDGLAGETQCF
>TRBJ2-5|TRBV12-3/TRBV12-4
CASSLVSRETQYF
>TRBJ1-1|TRBV4-1
CASSQSRLNTEAFF